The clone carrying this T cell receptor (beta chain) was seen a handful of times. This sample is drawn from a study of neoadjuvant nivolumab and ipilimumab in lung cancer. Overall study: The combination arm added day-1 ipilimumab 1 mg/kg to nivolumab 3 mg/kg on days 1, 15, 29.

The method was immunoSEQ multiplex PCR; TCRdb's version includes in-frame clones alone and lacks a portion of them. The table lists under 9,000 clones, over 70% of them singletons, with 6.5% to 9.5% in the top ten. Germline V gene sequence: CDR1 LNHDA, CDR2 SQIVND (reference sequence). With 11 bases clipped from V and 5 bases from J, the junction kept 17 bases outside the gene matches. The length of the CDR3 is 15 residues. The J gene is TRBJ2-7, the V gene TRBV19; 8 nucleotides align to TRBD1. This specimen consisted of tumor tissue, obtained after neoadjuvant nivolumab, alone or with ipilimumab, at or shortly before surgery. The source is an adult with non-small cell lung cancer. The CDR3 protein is CASRHAGTGYDEQYF. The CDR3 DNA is TGTGCCTCACGCCACGCCGGGACAGGATATGACGAGCAGTACTTC.